Listed here are 22 T cell receptor beta chains from one sample, sequenced in a study of shared clonotypes between healthy human individuals. Some clones are missing from TCRdb's copy, which holds only in-frame ones; the method was immunoSEQ multiplex PCR. The sample shows 1 million to 1.2 million clones, roughly 77% of them seen only once. Sample: memory CD4+ T cells from PBMCs. Subset here: CD45RA-negative fraction. These TCRs come from a man aged 18 to 29 in good health. Some clones in this sample may be carry-over from other donors' samples.

This chain connects TRBV6-1 to TRBJ1-5, with TRBD1 identical over 7 bases. J lost 0 bases, V lost 4 bases, and 6 bases had no gene match. The CDR3 extends over 16 amino acids. Germline CDR1 MNHNS, CDR2 SASEGT. The CDR3 region has the DNA TGTGCCAGCAGTGTGCAGGGGGTGAATAGCAATCAGCCCCAGCATTTT. It codes for CASSVQGVNSNQPQHF.

The rearrangement uses TRBV2 and TRBJ1-1; TRBD1 agrees at 8 bases. J gave up 1 base and V 7 bases, and 5 bases lay outside the gene matches. CDR3 length equals 14 residues. Germline loops: CDR1 SNHLY, CDR2 FYNNEI. The CDR3 loop reads CASTRTGKNTEAFF. The CDR3 nucleotides read TGTGCCAGCACGCGGACAGGGAAGAACACTGAAGCTTTCTTT. The full variable domain, in which reference TRBV2 and TRBJ1-1 provide the parts outside the CDR3, is EPEVTQTPSHQVTQMGQEVILRCVPISNHLYFYWYRQILGQKVEFLVSFYNNEISEKSEIFDDQFSVERPDGSNFTLKIRSTKLEDSAMYFCASTRTGKNTEAFFGQGTRLTVV.

The V gene is TRBV6-6, the J gene TRBJ1-4, with 9 bases fitting TRBD1. The CDR3 covers 14 residues. Germline V gene data show CDR1 as MNHNY and CDR2 as SVGAGI (reference sequence). J was trimmed by 8 bases and V by 7 bases; bases with no gene match: 8. The CDR3 reads CASIADRGREKLFF. For the CDR3, the DNA is TGTGCCAGCATAGCGGACAGGGGAAGAGAAAAACTGTTTTTT.

The CDR3 bases are TGTGCCAGCAGAGGACAGTCGGGTCAAGAGCAGTTCTTC. Translating it yields CASRGQSGQEQFF. The rearrangement uses TRBV6-5 and TRBJ2-1, with a possible D match to TRBD1 (6 bases). Germline CDR1 and CDR2: MNHEY and SVGAGI. V lost 6 bases, J lost 10 bases, and 16 bases lay in between. The CDR3 is 13 residues long.

The chain uses TRBV5-1 and TRBJ2-1, with a tentative D call TRBD2 (5 bases). Germline assignment: CDR1 SGHRS and CDR2 YFSETQ. The CDR3 is 13 amino acids. V was cut by 5 bases and J by 9 bases, with 15 bases left in between. CDR3 region: CASRRAPSGEQFF. CDR3 sequence (DNA): TGCGCCAGCAGGCGGGCCCCCTCGGGTGAGCAGTTCTTC.

The rearrangement links TRBV2 to TRBJ2-1, with 7 nucleotides matching TRBD2. This CDR3 has 15 amino acids. CDR1 SNHLY and CDR2 FYNNEI come from the germline V gene. With 6 bases clipped from V and 5 bases from J, the junction kept 10 bases outside the gene matches. CDR3 in DNA: TGTGCCAGCAGCCGAGCCGGGACTATCGACAATGAGCAGTTCTTC. Protein sequence: CASSRAGTIDNEQFF. Combining the CDR3 with reference TRBV2 and TRBJ2-1 gives the whole variable domain EPEVTQTPSHQVTQMGQEVILRCVPISNHLYFYWYRQILGQKVEFLVSFYNNEISEKSEIFDDQFSVERPDGSNFTLKIRSTKLEDSAMYFCASSRAGTIDNEQFFGPGTRLTVL.

CDR3 protein: CASSLRTPEGNQPQHF. The CDR3 DNA follows: TGTGCCAGTAGTCTCCGGACCCCGGAGGGCAATCAGCCCCAGCATTTT. This rearrangement joins TRBV19 to TRBJ1-5; D is uncertain. In germline, CDR1 is LNHDA, CDR2 SQIVND (reference sequence). CDR3 length: 16 amino acids. The V and J ends lost 5 bases and 2 bases respectively, with 16 bases between them.

J is TRBJ2-7 and V is TRBV6-6, with 9 bases that match TRBD1. The CDR3 is 14 residues long. V gave up 6 bases and J gave up 3 bases; unmatched junction bases: 6. Germline CDR1 and CDR2: MNHNY and SVGAGI (reference sequence). In DNA form, the CDR3 reads TGTGCCAGCAGCCTGGGGACAGGGTACTACGAGCAGTACTTC. It encodes CASSLGTGYYEQYF.

CDR3 sequence reads: CASSAHRGPQHF. DNA for the CDR3: TGTGCCAGCAGCGCACACAGGGGGCCCCAGCATTTT. V gene TRBV6-1 combines with J gene TRBJ1-5; 7 nucleotides agree with TRBD1. Germline trimming cut 6 bases from V and 9 bases from J; bases unmatched to any gene: 5. Germline V gene lookup returns CDR1 MNHNS and CDR2 SASEGT. This CDR3 has 12 amino acids.

This clone appeared a few times. This chain links TRBV2 with TRBJ1-5, with D unclear. Germline lookup yields CDR1 SNHLY and CDR2 FYNNEI. V lost 5 bases and J 9 bases, leaving 8 bases between the germline ends. This CDR3 region has 11 residues. For the CDR3, the DNA is TGTGCCAGCAGTCGGGAAGGGCCCCAGCATTTT. It yields the protein CASSREGPQHF. The variable domain in full, with the rest retrieved from reference TRBV2 and TRBJ1-5, is EPEVTQTPSHQVTQMGQEVILRCVPISNHLYFYWYRQILGQKVEFLVSFYNNEISEKSEIFDDQFSVERPDGSNFTLKIRSTKLEDSAMYFCASSREGPQHFGDGTRLSIL.

The V gene is TRBV5-4, the J gene TRBJ2-6; TRBD2 aligns across 10 bases. CDR1 and CDR2 from the germline V gene are SGHNT and YYREEE (reference sequence). The CDR3 consists of 18 residues. J gave up 0 bases and V 3 bases, and 6 bases lay outside the gene matches. For the CDR3, the DNA is TGTGCCAGCAGCTCTCTAGCGGGAGCGACCTCTGGGGCCAACGTCCTGACTTTC. Amino acid sequence: CASSSLAGATSGANVLTF.

The genes are TRBV10-3 and TRBJ1-3; 9 nucleotides align to TRBD1. Trimming removed 11 bases from V and 0 bases from J; junction bases left unmatched: 11. The CDR3 is 16 amino acids. Per germline, CDR1 ENHRY and CDR2 SYGVKD. The CDR3 protein is CAANSGTGSSGNTIYF. CDR3 sequence (DNA): TGTGCCGCCAACTCCGGGACAGGGAGCTCTGGAAACACCATATATTTT.

The rearrangement uses TRBV5-1 and TRBJ2-3; D unclear. The germline V and J ends were trimmed by 0 bases and 5 bases, with 13 bases remaining between them. CDR1 SGHRS and CDR2 YFSETQ come from the germline V gene. This CDR3 has 15 residues. CDR3: CASSLVQPIGDTQYF. The CDR3 DNA follows: TGCGCCAGCAGCTTGGTCCAGCCAATCGGAGATACGCAGTATTTT. The full variable domain, with the rest looked up from reference TRBV5-1 and TRBJ2-3, is KAGVTQTPRYLIKTRGQQVTLSCSPISGHRSVSWYQQTPGQGLQFLFEYFSETQRNKGNFPGRFSGRQFSNSRSEMNVSTLELGDSALYLCASSLVQPIGDTQYFGPGTRLTVL.

The chain combines TRBV5-1 with TRBJ2-7; no clear D gene. Trimming pared 3 bases from V and 0 bases from J, leaving 22 bases between. Germline CDR1 reads SGHRS; CDR2 reads YFSETQ. The CDR3 is made up of 18 amino acids. The CDR3 sequence is CASSSSWDSRDRSYEQYF. CDR3 coding DNA: TGCGCCAGCAGCTCCTCTTGGGATAGCCGAGATCGCTCCTACGAGCAGTACTTC.

The J gene is TRBJ2-1, the V gene TRBV18; D gene ambiguous. The length of the CDR3 is 13 residues. V was trimmed by 1 base and J by 8 bases, leaving 9 bases between them. Germline CDR1 is KGHSH and CDR2 is LQKENI. CDR3 coding DNA: TGTGCCAGCTCACCACGGACGGCGGATGAGCAGTTCTTC. Translation: CASSPRTADEQFF.

The chain is built from TRBV18 and TRBJ1-2; 10 nucleotides align to TRBD1. The germline V gene has CDR1 KGHSH and CDR2 LQKENI. The V and J ends lost 3 bases and 5 bases, in that order; junction bases with no gene match: 3. This CDR3 region has 14 residues. CDR3 amino acids: CASSPGTGVYGYTF. The CDR3 DNA reads TGTGCCAGCTCACCCGGGACAGGGGTATATGGCTACACCTTC.

The chain carries TRBV5-4 and TRBJ1-1; 8 bases agree with TRBD1. V shed 4 bases and J 7 bases; nucleotides not matched to a gene: 9. Germline lookup yields CDR1 SGHNT and CDR2 YYREEE (reference sequence). This CDR3 has 14 amino acids. The CDR3 is CASSRRDRLDEAFF. The CDR3 coding sequence is TGTGCCAGCAGCCGGAGGGACAGGCTAGATGAAGCTTTCTTT.

This clone was counted only a few times. The genes are TRBV7-8 and TRBJ2-5; 7 bases are a match to TRBD2. There are 14 residues in the CDR3. Germline V gene data show CDR1 as SGHVS and CDR2 as FQNEAQ. The J segment lost 3 bases and the V segment lost 1 base, leaving 2 bases of the junction unmatched. DNA for the CDR3: TGTGCCAGCAGCTTAGGCGCGGGGGAAGAGACCCAGTACTTC. This codes for CASSLGAGEETQYF. The whole variable domain, filled in from reference TRBV7-8 and TRBJ2-5, reads GAGVSQSPRYKVAKRGQDVALRCDPISGHVSLFWYQQALGQGPEFLTYFQNEAQLDKSGLPSDRFFAERPEGSVSTLKIQRTQQEDSAVYLCASSLGAGEETQYFGPGTRLLVL.

The V and J genes are TRBV10-3 and TRBJ1-2, with D possibly matching TRBD1 (5 bases). The V gene lost 11 bases and the J gene lost 8 bases, with 18 bases spanning the gap. Germline V gives CDR1 ENHRY, CDR2 SYGVKD. CDR3 size: 12 residues. The CDR3 sequence: CASQSGGAGYTF. CDR3 sequence (DNA): TGTGCCTCCCAATCGGGAGGGGCCGGCTACACCTTC.

The chain uses TRBV4-2 and TRBJ2-1; 7 bases align to TRBD2. The CDR3 contains 14 residues. V dropped 3 bases and J dropped 4; count of bases not matched to a gene: 3. CDR1 is LGHNA, CDR2 YNFKEQ, per germline. CDR3 loop: CASSQGLLYNEQFF. CDR3 bases: TGTGCCAGCAGCCAGGGACTACTTTACAATGAGCAGTTCTTC.

Concerning this clone: Possible read error: a much larger clone is one base away. V and J are TRBV7-9 and TRBJ2-3, with unresolved D. V lost 4 bases and J 4 bases, leaving 3 bases between the germline ends. This CDR3 contains 11 residues. Germline V gene sequence: CDR1 SEHNR, CDR2 FQNEAQ (reference sequence). CDR3 DNA sequence: TGTGCCAGCAGCTCTTCAGATACGCAGTATTTT. Translated, it gives CASSSSDTQYF.

The chain uses TRBV15 and TRBJ2-5; 10 bases agree with TRBD1. Germline V gives CDR1 LNHNV, CDR2 YYDKDF (reference sequence). The CDR3 runs 16 residues. The V gene end was trimmed by 2 bases and the J gene end by 1 base; junction bases not matched to a gene: 4. The CDR3 region has the DNA TGTGCCACCAGCAGAAGAAGACAGGGGGCCCAAGAGACCCAGTACTTC. Protein sequence: CATSRRRQGAQETQYF.